This is a list of T cell receptor beta chains from one sample in a study of Ad26.COV2.S vaccination and SARS-CoV-2 variants. Libraries were prepared by immunoSEQ multiplex PCR; TCRdb keeps only in-frame clonotypes and omits some of them. The table has approximately 280,000 clones, 87% seen once. The sample consisted of peripheral blood, taken in a trial of Ad26.COV2.S vaccine versus placebo. These receptors originate from a person aged 18-60 years who received the Ad26.COV2.S COVID-19 vaccine or a placebo. The conserved cysteine and the conserved F or W are not part of the CDR3 here.

v_call	j_call	cdr3_aa
TRBV19	TRBJ2-5	ASSGTGEDQETQY
TRBV4-2	TRBJ1-1	ASSQENPGSRGAEAF
TRBV7-8	TRBJ1-5	ASSLEVLENQPQH
TRBV5-1	TRBJ1-1	ASSFVPSGQVNTEAF
TRBV2	TRBJ2-7	ASRTGTSGGYEQY
TRBV4-1	TRBJ2-1	ASSQRTGGIYEQF
TRBV18	TRBJ1-2	ASSPDSRSNYGYT
TRBV28	TRBJ2-1	ASSAAGGPGNEQF
TRBV3-1/TRBV3-2	TRBJ1-6	ASSQGSRDSPLH
TRBV2	TRBJ2-5	ASTERGGRGPKTQY
TRBV19	TRBJ1-1	ASSPGAPIEAF
TRBV7-9	TRBJ1-2	ASSRTGQWEGYT
TRBV2	TRBJ1-3	ASRGTGRRNTIY
TRBV10-2	TRBJ1-1	ASSERQGNSEAF
TRBV2	TRBJ1-3	ASSEGLLGTGNTIY
TRBV19	TRBJ1-2	ASSQASMGYT
TRBV11-2	TRBJ2-2	ASSQGLAGGTGELF
TRBV30	TRBJ2-7	AWSIIGSYEQY
TRBV6-4	TRBJ1-2	ASSPGQGLNYGYT
TRBV7-2	TRBJ2-7	ASSFQASQGRYEQY
TRBV5-6	TRBJ2-3	ASSYLPGQGADTQY
TRBV19	TRBJ2-7	ASSFVGAGSYEQY
TRBV4-2	TRBJ2-3	ASSQVLQGADTQY
TRBV11-3	TRBJ1-1	ASSPGTGGTEAF
TRBV19	TRBJ2-7	ASSIVLAFSYEQY
TRBV19	TRBJ2-5	ASRGLAGGEETQY
TRBV7-7	TRBJ1-6	ASSLKRTGPRQNSPLH
TRBV10-3	TRBJ2-7	AISEGLDPYEQY
TRBV6-5	TRBJ1-2	ASRRGQSPNYGYT
TRBV7-6	TRBJ2-5	ASSLGRTSGEETQY
TRBV7-2	TRBJ2-1	ASSLAGASYNEQF
TRBV10-3	TRBJ1-6	AIRGREDSPLH
TRBV7-3	TRBJ2-7	ASSASGTGNYEQY
TRBV28	TRBJ2-3	ASSLEQIIDTQY
TRBV3-1/TRBV3-2	TRBJ2-3	ASSQDRLAGDVDTQY
TRBV30	TRBJ2-2	AWEPKGLAGGRLF
TRBV29-1	TRBJ1-2	SVLTSGAGYGYT
TRBV6-1	TRBJ2-7	ASSEVGRVYYEQY
TRBV19	TRBJ1-2	ASSSMASYGYT
TRBV4-2	TRBJ1-5	ASSQQGAPNQPQH
TRBV6-5	TRBJ2-7	ASRRTSTYEQY
TRBV6-1	TRBJ1-2	ASSERWTGANYGYT
TRBV30	TRBJ1-3	AWRGGGSLY
TRBV14	TRBJ2-1	ASSQMGLAGVYYNEQF
TRBV7-9	TRBJ2-5	ASSLSIGAPVETQY